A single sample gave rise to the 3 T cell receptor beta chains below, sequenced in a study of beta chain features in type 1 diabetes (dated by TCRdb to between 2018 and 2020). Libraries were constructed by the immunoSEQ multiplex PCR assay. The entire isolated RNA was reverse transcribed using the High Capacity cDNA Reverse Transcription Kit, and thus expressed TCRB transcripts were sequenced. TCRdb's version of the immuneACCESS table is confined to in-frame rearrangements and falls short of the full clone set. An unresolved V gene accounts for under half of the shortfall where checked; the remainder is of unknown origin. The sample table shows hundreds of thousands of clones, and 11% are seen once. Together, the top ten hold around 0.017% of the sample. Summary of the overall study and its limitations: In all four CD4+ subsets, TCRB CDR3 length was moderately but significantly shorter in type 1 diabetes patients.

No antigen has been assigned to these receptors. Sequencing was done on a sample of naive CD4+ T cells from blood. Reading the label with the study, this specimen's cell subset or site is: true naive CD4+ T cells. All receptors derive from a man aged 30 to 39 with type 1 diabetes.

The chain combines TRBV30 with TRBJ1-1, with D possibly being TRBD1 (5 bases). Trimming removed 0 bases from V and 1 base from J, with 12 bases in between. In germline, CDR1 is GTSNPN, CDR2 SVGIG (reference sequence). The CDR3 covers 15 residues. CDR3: CAWSVVMTANTEAFF. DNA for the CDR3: TGTGCCTGGAGTGTAGTGATGACAGCGAACACTGAAGCTTTCTTT.

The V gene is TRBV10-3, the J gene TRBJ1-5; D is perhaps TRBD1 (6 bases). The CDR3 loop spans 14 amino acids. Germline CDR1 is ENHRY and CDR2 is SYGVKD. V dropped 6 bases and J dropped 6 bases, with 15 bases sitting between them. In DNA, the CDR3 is TGTGCCATCAGGAGCGACAGGAACGGTCAGCCCCAGCATTTT. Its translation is CAIRSDRNGQPQHF.

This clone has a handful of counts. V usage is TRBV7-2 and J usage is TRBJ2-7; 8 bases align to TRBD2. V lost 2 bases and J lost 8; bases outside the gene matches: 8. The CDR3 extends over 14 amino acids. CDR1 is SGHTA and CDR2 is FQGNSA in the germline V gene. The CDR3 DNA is TGTGCCAGCAGCTTACCAGCGGGGGCCCCCCAGCAGTACTTC. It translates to CASSLPAGAPQQYF.